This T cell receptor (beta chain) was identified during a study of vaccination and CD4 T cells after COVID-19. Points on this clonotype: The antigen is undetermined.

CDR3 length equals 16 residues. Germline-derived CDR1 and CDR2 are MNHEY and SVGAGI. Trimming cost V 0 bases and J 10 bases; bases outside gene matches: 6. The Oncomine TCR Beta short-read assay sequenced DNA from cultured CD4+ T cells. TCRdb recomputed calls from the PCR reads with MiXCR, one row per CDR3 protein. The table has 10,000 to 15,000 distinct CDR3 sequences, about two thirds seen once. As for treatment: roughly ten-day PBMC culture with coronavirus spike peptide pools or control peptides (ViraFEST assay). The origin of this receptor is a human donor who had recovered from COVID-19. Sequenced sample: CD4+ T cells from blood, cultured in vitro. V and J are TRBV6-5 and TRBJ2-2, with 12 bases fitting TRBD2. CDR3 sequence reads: CASSYSRTSGETELFF. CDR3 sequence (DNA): TGTGCCAGCAGTTACTCACGGACTAGCGGGGAGACGGAGCTGTTTTTT.